The clone carrying this T cell receptor beta chain was counted a few times. Its antigen is still unknown. The record originates from a study of regulatory T cells in long-lasting Graves disease. Study-level findings and limits: Persistent Graves' patients had lower TCR diversity than newly diagnosed ones. Analyses excluded thyroid tissue, covering peripheral blood alone. Patients with persistent disease showed a bias toward TRBV28, TRBJ1-2 and TRBJ2-5.

The time point: persistent/refractory GD, antithyroid drugs over 5 years with positive TRAb. PBMC-derived RNA was used for the TCR library. Germline V gives CDR1 GTSNPN, CDR2 SVGIG (reference sequence). The CDR3 runs to 14 residues. V lost 4 bases, J lost 2 bases, and 12 bases lay in between. Library construction for TCR beta used iRepertoire HTBI primers and Arm-PCR of CDR3 regions. TCRdb reprocessed the multiplex PCR reads with MiXCR, giving one entry per CDR3 protein. The sample holds around 300,000 distinct CDR3 sequences, under 25% seen once. This receptor was identified in a female donor with Graves disease. This chain links TRBV30 with TRBJ1-5; tentative D call: TRBD1 (5 bases). The starting material was peripheral blood mononuclear cells (PBMCs), obtained when the disease was refractory, from a patient treated with antithyroid drugs. The CDR3 DNA reads as TGTGCCTGGACCAGGAAACAGGGCAATCAGCCCCAGCATTTT. Translated: CAWTRKQGNQPQHF.